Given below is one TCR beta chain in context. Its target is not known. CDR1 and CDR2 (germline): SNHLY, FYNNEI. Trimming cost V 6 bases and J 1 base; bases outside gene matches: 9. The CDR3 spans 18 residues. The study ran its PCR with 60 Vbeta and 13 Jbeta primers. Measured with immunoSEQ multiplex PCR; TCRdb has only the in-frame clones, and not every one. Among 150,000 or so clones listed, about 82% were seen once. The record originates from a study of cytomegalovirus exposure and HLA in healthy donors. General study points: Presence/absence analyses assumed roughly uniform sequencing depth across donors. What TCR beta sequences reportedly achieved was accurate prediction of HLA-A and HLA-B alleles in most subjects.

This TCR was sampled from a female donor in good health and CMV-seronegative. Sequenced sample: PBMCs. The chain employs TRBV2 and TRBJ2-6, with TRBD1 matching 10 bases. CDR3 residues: CASRTDRGYVSGANVLTF. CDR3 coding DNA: TGTGCCAGCAGGACGGACAGGGGGTATGTGTCTGGGGCCAACGTCCTGACTTTC.